Listed below are T cell receptor beta chains from one sample, sequenced in a study of blood T cells in healthy people across ages. Using its own MiXCR run on the 5' RACE reads, TCRdb lists one record per CDR3 protein. The table includes about 1.1 million distinct CDR3 sequences, 30% to 40% detected once. The source material was blood. Source of these receptors: a man aged 18 to 29 in good health. CDR3s include the opening cysteine and the closing phenylalanine or tryptophan. A D gene is named only where the DNA matches it firmly. Clone size, where shown, is once, few, many, or a class for clones that have expanded.

TRBJ2-3	-	TRBD2	TRBV6-6	TGTGCCAGCAGTATACGACTAGCGGCCAACACAGATACGCAGTATTTT	CASSIRLAANTDTQYF
TRBJ2-3	-	-	TRBV10-3	TGTGCCATCAGGAACCCTCAAAGACTTGGCCTAGCCGGCACAGATACGCAGTATTTT	CAIRNPQRLGLAGTDTQYF
TRBJ2-5	-	-	TRBV14	TGTGCCAGCAGCCAAGGCTACTTCCGGGCAGGCAATGAGCAGTACTTC	CASSQGYFRAGNEQYF
TRBJ2-6	few	TRBD1	TRBV9	TGTGCCAGCAGCTTACAACCGGGACAGGGAATCTCTGGGGCCAACGTCCTGACTTTC	CASSLQPGQGISGANVLTF
TRBJ2-2	-	TRBD1	TRBV18	TGTGCCAGCTCCTTCGACAGGGGGCCGGACACCGGGGAGCTGTTTTTT	CASSFDRGPDTGELFF
TRBJ2-5	-	-	TRBV7-6	TGTGCCAGCAGCTTCAACGGGGGGCCGGAGACCCAGTACTTC	CASSFNGGPETQYF
TRBJ2-5	-	-	TRBV28	TGTGCCAGTTCTGCGACAGCAAAAGAGACCCAGTACTTC	CASSATAKETQYF
TRBJ2-2	-	-	TRBV5-1	TGTGCCAGCAGCTTAGGGACCACGAACACCGGGGAGCTGTTTTTT	CASSLGTTNTGELFF
TRBJ2-6	-	-	TRBV5-1	TGCGCCAGCAGGGGCGCCTCTGGGGCCAACGTCCTGACTTTC	CASRGASGANVLTF
TRBJ2-7	-	-	TRBV20-1	TGCAGTGTAACTCAGGGGTACGAGCAGTACTTC	CSVTQGYEQYF
TRBJ1-5	-	-	TRBV4-3	TGCGCCAGCAGGTACGGGGCCAAATATAGCAATCAGCCCCAGCATTTT	CASRYGAKYSNQPQHF
TRBJ2-4	few	-	TRBV20-1	TGTGCCGTGAGGGATGAGGCCAAAAACATTCAGTACTTC	CAVRDEAKNIQYF
TRBJ1-2	few	-	TRBV27	TGTGCCAGCAGTTTATCAGGTCCGTCCGGGGGCTACACCTTC	CASSLSGPSGGYTF
TRBJ2-3	few	TRBD1	TRBV2	TGTGCCAGCAGTGAATTGAGGGGGCGCATGGATACGCAGTATTTT	CASSELRGRMDTQYF
TRBJ1-1	few	-	TRBV14	TGTGCCAGCAGCCAACAAACCCGGATGGAGAACACTGAAGCTTTCTTT	CASSQQTRMENTEAFF
TRBJ2-1	-	-	TRBV6-2/TRBV6-3	TGTGCCAGCAGCACCCCCGGACAGCTCCAGCAGTTCTTC	CASSTPGQLQQFF
TRBJ2-1	many	TRBD1	TRBV6-2/TRBV6-3	TGTGCCAGCAGTGACCCAACAGGGGGCAATGAGCAGTTCTTC	CASSDPTGGNEQFF
TRBJ2-7	-	-	TRBV10-3	TGTGCCATCAAGGAAAGGGACGTGAGCTACGAGCAGTACTTC	CAIKERDVSYEQYF
TRBJ2-2	-	-	TRBV9	TGTGCCAGCAGCGTAGGTTCAGGGAGGTTGACCGGGGAGCTGTTTTTT	CASSVGSGRLTGELFF
TRBJ1-6	-	TRBD1	TRBV27	TGTGCCAGCACGACAGGGAACAATTCACCCCTCCACTTT	CASTTGNNSPLHF
TRBJ1-2	few	TRBD1	TRBV6-5	TGTGCCAGCAGCCGAGGGACAGGGGGGTATGGCTACACCTTC	CASSRGTGGYGYTF
TRBJ1-1	-	-	TRBV3-1	TGTGCCAACAGCCAAGATCACGACAGCATGAACACTGAAGCTTTCTTT	CANSQDHDSMNTEAFF
TRBJ2-3	-	-	TRBV7-2	TGTGCCAGCAGCTCCCGACTGATGGATACGCAGTATTTT	CASSSRLMDTQYF
TRBJ2-7	-	TRBD1	TRBV12-3/TRBV12-4	TGTGCCAGCAGTTTAACGGGGACAGGGAACGAGCAGTACTTC	CASSLTGTGNEQYF
TRBJ1-2	-	-	TRBV27	TGTGCCAGCAGCAACGGACCGAAGAGCTATGGCTACACCTTC	CASSNGPKSYGYTF
TRBJ2-1	-	TRBD2	TRBV29-1	TGCAGCGTGAATAGCGGGGGCCTTAGCTCCTACAATGAGCAGTTCTTC	CSVNSGGLSSYNEQFF
TRBJ2-4	-	-	TRBV20-1	TGCAGTGCTAGAGAATACGTAGGAGCCAACATTCAGTACTTC	CSAREYVGANIQYF
TRBJ2-7	-	-	TRBV6-5	TGTGCCAGCAGGAACGACGTTACCCACGAGCAGTACTTC	CASRNDVTHEQYF
TRBJ2-3	-	-	TRBV6-2/TRBV6-3	TGTGCCAGCAGTCCCCTAGGAGCTTTCGGTACGCAGTATTTT	CASSPLGAFGTQYF
TRBJ2-7	-	-	TRBV20-1	TGCAGTGCTAGAGAGGCAGCTACCTACGAGCAGTACTTC	CSAREAATYEQYF